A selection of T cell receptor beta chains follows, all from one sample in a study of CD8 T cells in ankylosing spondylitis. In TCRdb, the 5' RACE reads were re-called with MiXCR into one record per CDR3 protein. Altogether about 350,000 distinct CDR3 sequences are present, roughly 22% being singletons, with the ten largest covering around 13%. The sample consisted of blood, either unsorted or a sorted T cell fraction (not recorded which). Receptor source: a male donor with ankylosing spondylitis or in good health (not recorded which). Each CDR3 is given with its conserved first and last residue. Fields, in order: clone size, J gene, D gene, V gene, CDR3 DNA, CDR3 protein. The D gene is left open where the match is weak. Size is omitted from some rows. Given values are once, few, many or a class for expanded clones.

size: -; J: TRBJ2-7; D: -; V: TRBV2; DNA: TGTGCCAGCAGCGCCGGGACTGGGGAGTACTTC; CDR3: CASSAGTGEYF
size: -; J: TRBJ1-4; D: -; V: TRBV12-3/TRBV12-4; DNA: TGTGCCAGCAGTTTTGAGGGGTCGGGAGAAAAACTGTTTTTT; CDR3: CASSFEGSGEKLFF
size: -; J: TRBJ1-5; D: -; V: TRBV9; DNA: TGTGCCAGCAGCGTAAGCGGCGCGGCGCAGCCCCAGCATTTT; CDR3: CASSVSGAAQPQHF
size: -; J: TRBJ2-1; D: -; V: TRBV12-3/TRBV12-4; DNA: TGTGCCAGCAGTTTAGTAGGGGTTTTGTACAATGAGCAGTTCTTC; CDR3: CASSLVGVLYNEQFF
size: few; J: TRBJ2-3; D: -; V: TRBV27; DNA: TGTGCCAGCAGTTTATTCTTCAGCACAGATACGCAGTATTTT; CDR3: CASSLFFSTDTQYF
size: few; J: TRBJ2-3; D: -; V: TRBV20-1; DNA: TGCAGTGCTAGTATCGGCGGCACAGATACGCAGTATTTT; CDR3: CSASIGGTDTQYF
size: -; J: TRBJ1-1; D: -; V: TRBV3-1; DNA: TGTGCCAGCAGCCAAGAGTCAGGGGTTCTTGAAGCTTTCTTT; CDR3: CASSQESGVLEAFF
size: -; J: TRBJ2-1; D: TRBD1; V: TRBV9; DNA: TGTGCCAGCAGCGCCTTCACAGGGGCCTCCTACAATGAGCAGTTCTTC; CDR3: CASSAFTGASYNEQFF
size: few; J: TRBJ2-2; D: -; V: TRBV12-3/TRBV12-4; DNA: TGTGCCAGCAGTTTTTTGGACACCGGGGAGCTGTTTTTT; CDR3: CASSFLDTGELFF
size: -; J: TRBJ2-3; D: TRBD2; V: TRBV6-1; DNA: TGTGCCAGCAGTAATAGCGGGGGCCACACAGATACGCAGTATTTT; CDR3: CASSNSGGHTDTQYF
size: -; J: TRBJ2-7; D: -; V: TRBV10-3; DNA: TGTGCCATCAGTGGGACGTCAGAGTACGAGCAGTACTTC; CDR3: CAISGTSEYEQYF
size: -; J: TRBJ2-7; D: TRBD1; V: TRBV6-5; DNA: TGTGCCAGCAGTTATTGGCAGGGGGCAAGTGAGCAGTACTTC; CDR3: CASSYWQGASEQYF
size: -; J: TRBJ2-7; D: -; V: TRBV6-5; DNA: TGTGCCAGCAGAAAAAGCTCCTACGAGCAGTACTTC; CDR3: CASRKSSYEQYF
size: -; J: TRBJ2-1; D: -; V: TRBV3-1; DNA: TGTGCCAGCAGCTCTATAGGTGAACGGACGGCGAGCTCCTACAATGAGCAGTTCTTC; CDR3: CASSSIGERTASSYNEQFF
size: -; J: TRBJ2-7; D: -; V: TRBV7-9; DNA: TGTGCCAGCAGCTTAGTCCCGGTCTACGAGCAGTACTTC; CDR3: CASSLVPVYEQYF
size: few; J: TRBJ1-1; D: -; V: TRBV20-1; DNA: TGCAGTGCTAGTCTGCCCGGCAAGGGCTACACTGAAGCTTTCTTT; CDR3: CSASLPGKGYTEAFF
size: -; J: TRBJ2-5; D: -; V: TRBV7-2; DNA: TGTGCCAGCAGCTTAGCTTGGGGTAACCAAGAGACCCAGTACTTC; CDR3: CASSLAWGNQETQYF
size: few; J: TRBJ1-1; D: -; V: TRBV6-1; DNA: TGTGCCAGCAATGTGGGGGTCCCTGAAGCTTTCTTT; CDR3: CASNVGVPEAFF
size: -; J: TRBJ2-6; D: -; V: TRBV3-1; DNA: TGTGCCAGCAGCCAATTAACCCGGGACGGCTACTCTGGGGCCAACGTCCTGACTTTC; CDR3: CASSQLTRDGYSGANVLTF
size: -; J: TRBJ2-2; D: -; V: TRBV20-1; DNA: TGCAGTGCTAGGTTTAGGGGTGGGTCCCTCACCGGGGAGCTGTTTTTT; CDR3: CSARFRGGSLTGELFF
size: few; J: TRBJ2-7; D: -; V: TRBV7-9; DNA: TGTGCCAGCAGCTTAGCCAGGGACGAGCAGTACTTC; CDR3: CASSLARDEQYF
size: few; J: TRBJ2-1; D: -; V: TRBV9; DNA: TGTGCCAGCAGCGAACCGACAGTCTACAATGAGCAGTTCTTC; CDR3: CASSEPTVYNEQFF
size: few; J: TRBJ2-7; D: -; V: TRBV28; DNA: TGTGCCAGCAGGGAGAGAAGTATCTACGAGCAGTACTTC; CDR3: CASRERSIYEQYF
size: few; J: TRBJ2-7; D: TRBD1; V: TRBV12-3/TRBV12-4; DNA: TGTGCCAGCAGTCTAACAGGGGGCCTGACCTACGAGCAGTACTTC; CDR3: CASSLTGGLTYEQYF
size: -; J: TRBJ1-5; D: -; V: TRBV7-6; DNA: TGTGCCAGCAGCTTGGACAGTTGGCAGCCCCAGCATTTT; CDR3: CASSLDSWQPQHF
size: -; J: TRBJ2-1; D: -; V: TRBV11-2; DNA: TGTGCCAGCAGCTTATTAAGGTCCAGCTCCTACAATGAGCAGTTCTTC; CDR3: CASSLLRSSSYNEQFF
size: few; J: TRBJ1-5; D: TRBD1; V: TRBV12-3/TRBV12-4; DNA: TGTGCCAGCAGTTTTAAGGACAGGGCGGTTCAGCCCCAGCATTTT; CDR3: CASSFKDRAVQPQHF
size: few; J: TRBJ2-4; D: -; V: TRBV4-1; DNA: TGCGCCAGCAGCCAAGACAGAGCCAAAAACATTCAGTACTTC; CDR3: CASSQDRAKNIQYF
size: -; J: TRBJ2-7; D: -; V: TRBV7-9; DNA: TGTCCCAGCAGCCCCCGATTAGAGAGCTCCTACGAGCAGTACTTC; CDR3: CPSSPRLESSYEQYF
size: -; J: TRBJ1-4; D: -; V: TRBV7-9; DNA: TGTGCCAGCAGCCCGCGACAGGATGGGGATGATTGGGAAAAACTGTTTTTT; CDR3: CASSPRQDGDDWEKLFF
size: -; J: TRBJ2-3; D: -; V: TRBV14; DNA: TGTGCCAGCAGTCGGGGCGAAACAGATACGCAGTATTTT; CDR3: CASSRGETDTQYF